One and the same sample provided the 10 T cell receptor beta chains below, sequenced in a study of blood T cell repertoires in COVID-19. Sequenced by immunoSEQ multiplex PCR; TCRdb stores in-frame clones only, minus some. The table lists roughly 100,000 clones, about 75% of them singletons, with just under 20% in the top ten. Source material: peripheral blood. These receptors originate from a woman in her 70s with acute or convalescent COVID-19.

The CDR3 nucleotides are TGTGCCAGCAGTTACGAGGGAGCACATGAGCAGTTCTTC. This codes for CASSYEGAHEQFF. The chain has TRBV6-5 and TRBJ2-1, with D possibly being TRBD2 (5 bases). The germline V gene encodes CDR1 MNHEY and CDR2 SVGAGI. The CDR3 is made up of 13 amino acids. Trimming pared 2 bases from V and 8 bases from J, leaving 10 bases between.

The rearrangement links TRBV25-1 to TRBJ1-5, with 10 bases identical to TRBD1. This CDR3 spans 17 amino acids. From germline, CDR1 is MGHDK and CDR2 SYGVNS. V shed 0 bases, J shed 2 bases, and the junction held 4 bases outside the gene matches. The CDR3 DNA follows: TGTGCCAGCAGTGAATATAGAGGGACAGGGGGCAATCAGCCCCAGCATTTT. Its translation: CASSEYRGTGGNQPQHF.

The CDR3 DNA sequence: TGTGCCAGTAGTATTCTAGCGGGGGTAGATACGCAGTATTTT. Translated, it gives CASSILAGVDTQYF. The rearrangement uses TRBV19 and TRBJ2-3; 10 positions agree with TRBD2. The trim removed 3 bases at V and 5 bases at J, leaving 2 bases unmatched. The germline V gene encodes CDR1 LNHDA and CDR2 SQIVND (reference sequence). This CDR3 is 14 amino acids long.

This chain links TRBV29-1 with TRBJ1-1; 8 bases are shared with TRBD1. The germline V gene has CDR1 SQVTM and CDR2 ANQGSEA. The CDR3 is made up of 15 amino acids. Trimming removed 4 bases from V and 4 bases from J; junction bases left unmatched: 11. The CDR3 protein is CSVGFHSGGGTEAFF. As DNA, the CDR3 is TGCAGCGTTGGCTTTCATTCAGGGGGCGGCACTGAAGCTTTCTTT.

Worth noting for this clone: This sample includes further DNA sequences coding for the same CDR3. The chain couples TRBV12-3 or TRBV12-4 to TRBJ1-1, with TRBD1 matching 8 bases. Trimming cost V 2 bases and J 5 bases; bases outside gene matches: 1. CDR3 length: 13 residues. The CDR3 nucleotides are TGTGCCAGCAGTTTACAGGGGGCGACTGAAGCTTTCTTT. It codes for CASSLQGATEAFF.

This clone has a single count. The CDR3 DNA follows: TGTGCCAGCAGTTCCGGAGTGAACACTGAAGCTTTCTTT. Translated: CASSSGVNTEAFF. The chain combines TRBV6-5 with TRBJ1-1, with D hard to call. Germline CDR1 reads MNHEY; CDR2 reads SVGAGI. Trimming removed 4 bases from V and 0 bases from J, with 6 bases in between. The CDR3 is 13 residues long.

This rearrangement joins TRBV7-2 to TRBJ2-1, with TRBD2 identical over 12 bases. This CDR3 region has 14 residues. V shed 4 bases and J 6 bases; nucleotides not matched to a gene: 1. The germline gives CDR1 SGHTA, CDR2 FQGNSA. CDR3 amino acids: CASSWGLAGNEQFF. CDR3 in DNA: TGTGCCAGCAGCTGGGGACTAGCGGGCAATGAGCAGTTCTTC.

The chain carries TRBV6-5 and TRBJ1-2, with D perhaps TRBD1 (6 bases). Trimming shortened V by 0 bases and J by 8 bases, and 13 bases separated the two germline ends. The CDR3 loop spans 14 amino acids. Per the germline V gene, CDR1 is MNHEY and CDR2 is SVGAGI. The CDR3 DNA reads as TGTGCCAGCAGTTACTCGACAGGACGGCGGGGCTACACCTTC. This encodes CASSYSTGRRGYTF.

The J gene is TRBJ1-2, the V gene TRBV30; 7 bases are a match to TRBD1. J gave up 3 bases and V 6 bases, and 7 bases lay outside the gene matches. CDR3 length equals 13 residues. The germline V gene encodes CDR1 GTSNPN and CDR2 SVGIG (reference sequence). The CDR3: CACLQGTHYGYTF. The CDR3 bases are TGTGCCTGCTTACAGGGGACCCACTATGGCTACACCTTC.

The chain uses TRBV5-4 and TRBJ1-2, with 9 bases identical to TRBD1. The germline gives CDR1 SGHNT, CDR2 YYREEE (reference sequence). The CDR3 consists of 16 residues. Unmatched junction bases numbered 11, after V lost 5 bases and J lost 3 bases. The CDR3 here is CASRPPGQGFDYGYTF. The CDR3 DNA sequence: TGTGCCAGCAGGCCCCCGGGACAGGGCTTCGACTATGGCTACACCTTC.